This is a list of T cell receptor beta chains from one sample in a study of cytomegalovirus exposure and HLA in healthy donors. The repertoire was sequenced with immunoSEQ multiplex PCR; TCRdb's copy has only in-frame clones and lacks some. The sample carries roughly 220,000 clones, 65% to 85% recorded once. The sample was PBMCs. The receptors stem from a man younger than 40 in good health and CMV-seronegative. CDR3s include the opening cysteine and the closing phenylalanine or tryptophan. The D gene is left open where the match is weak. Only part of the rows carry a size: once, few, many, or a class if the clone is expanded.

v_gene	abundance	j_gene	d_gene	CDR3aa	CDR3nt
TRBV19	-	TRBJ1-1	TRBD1	CASQGAANTEAFF	TGTGCCAGTCAGGGGGCCGCGAACACTGAAGCTTTCTTT
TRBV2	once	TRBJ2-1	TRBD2	CASSSSRGGVYNEQFF	TGTGCCAGCAGTTCTTCCCGGGGGGGCGTATACAATGAGCAGTTCTTC
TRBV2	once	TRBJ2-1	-	CASSERTSSYNEQFF	TGTGCCAGCAGTGAAAGGACAAGCTCCTACAATGAGCAGTTCTTC
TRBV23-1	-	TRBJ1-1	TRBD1	CASRLQGARNTEAFF	TGCGCCAGCAGACTCCAGGGGGCGCGGAACACTGAAGCTTTCTTT
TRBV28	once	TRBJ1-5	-	CASTRTGPNQPQHF	TGTGCCAGCACCCGTACAGGGCCCAATCAGCCCCAGCATTTT
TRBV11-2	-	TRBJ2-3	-	CASARGIRDTQYF	TGTGCCAGCGCTAGAGGCATTCGAGATACGCAGTATTTT
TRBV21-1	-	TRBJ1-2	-	CASSPSPGANYGYTF	TGTGCCAGCTCCCCTAGTCCAGGGGCTAACTATGGCTACACCTTC
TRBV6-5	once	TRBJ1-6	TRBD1	CASRGYRGNSPLHF	TGTGCCAGCAGAGGTTACAGGGGTAATTCACCCCTCCACTTT
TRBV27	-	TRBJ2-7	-	CASSPAGYEQYF	TGTGCCAGCAGCCCGGCGGGTTACGAGCAGTACTTC
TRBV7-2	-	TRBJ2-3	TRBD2	CASSLAPRYRTSGGDTDTQYF	TGTGCCAGCAGCTTAGCCCCGCGTTACCGGACTAGCGGGGGGGACACAGATACGCAGTATTTT
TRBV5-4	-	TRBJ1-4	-	CASSLAGSGEKLFF	TGTGCCAGCAGCTTGGCAGGGTCTGGTGAAAAACTGTTTTTT
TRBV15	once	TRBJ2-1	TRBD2	CATSDKAGGPLNEQFF	TGTGCCACCAGTGATAAAGCGGGGGGGCCTCTTAATGAGCAGTTCTTC
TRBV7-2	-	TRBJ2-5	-	CASSRSLETQYF	TGTGCCAGCAGCCGGTCCCTAGAGACCCAGTACTTC
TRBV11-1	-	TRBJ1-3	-	CASSAGPEPGNTIYF	TGTGCCAGCAGCGCGGGACCTGAACCGGGAAACACCATATATTTT
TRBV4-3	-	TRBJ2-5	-	CASSQELAFETQYF	TGCGCCAGCAGCCAAGAACTAGCTTTTGAGACCCAGTACTTC
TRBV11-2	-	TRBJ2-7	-	CASSLPGRGNEQYF	TGTGCCAGCAGCTTACCCGGCAGGGGCAACGAGCAGTACTTC
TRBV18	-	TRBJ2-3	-	CASSPRETDTQYF	TGTGCCAGCTCACCAAGAGAGACAGATACGCAGTATTTT